The rows below give T cell receptor beta chains drawn from one sample of a study of read filtering for tumor transcriptome and immune sequencing. TCRdb called the reads again in MiXCR, with one record for every CDR3 protein. The sample lists more than 30,000 distinct CDR3 sequences; about 15% were seen once. Sequencing was done on a sample of a population of CD138-negative cells sorted from bone marrow. The receptors derive from a donor over 35 with multiple myeloma. Both conserved end residues are part of each CDR3. The D gene is left open where the match is weak. Some rows mark clone size as missing; the rest say once, few, many or name a class of expanded clone.

15 | TRBD2 | TRBJ2-1 | medium-sized | TRBV7-3 | TGTGCCAGCAGCTTAAACCTCGCCAGCGGGGGGGGTGTTTTCTTC | CASSLNLASGGGVFF
15 | - | TRBJ2-5 | - | TRBV7-2 | TGTGCCAGCAGCTTAGAGTTGGGCAGGGTGGAGACCCAGTACTTC | CASSLELGRVETQYF
14 | - | TRBJ2-7 | few | TRBV11-3 | TGTGCCAGCAGCTCGGGACCCCTAACCTACGAGCAGTACTTC | CASSSGPLTYEQYF
14 | - | TRBJ2-1 | many | TRBV6-5 | TGTGCCAGCACCCGGACGGACAGAGGCAATGAGCAGTTCTTC | CASTRTDRGNEQFF
15 | - | TRBJ2-1 | many | TRBV5-6 | TGTGCCAGCAGCTTGGGGGGGGTCTCCTACAATGAGCAGTTCTTC | CASSLGGVSYNEQFF
14 | TRBD1 | TRBJ1-2 | many | TRBV7-9 | TGTGCCAGCAGCACCCTCCAGGGGGCGCATGGCTACACCTTC | CASSTLQGAHGYTF
12 | - | TRBJ1-1 | many | TRBV10-3 | TGTGCCATCAGTAACATGGGGGGTGAAGCTTTCTTT | CAISNMGGEAFF
13 | - | TRBJ1-1 | - | TRBV5-6 | TGTGCCAGCAGCTTGGGAGGTAGGGCTGAAGCTTTCTTT | CASSLGGRAEAFF
13 | - | TRBJ2-3 | - | TRBV5-8 | TGTGCCAGGAGGCGAAAGGCGTCAGATACGCAGTATTTT | CARRRKASDTQYF
16 | - | TRBJ2-6 | many | TRBV2 | TGTGCCAGCAGTTGGGCCAGAAGCTCTGGGGCCAACGTCCTGACTTTC | CASSWARSSGANVLTF
16 | - | TRBJ2-2 | - | TRBV9 | TGTGCCAGCAGCGCTCAAATCGGGTATGGGACAGGGGAGCTGTTTTTT | CASSAQIGYGTGELFF
17 | - | TRBJ2-6 | many | TRBV6-2/TRBV6-3 | TGTGCCAGCAGTTACAGACAGTCCGCACCTGGGGCCAACGTCCTGACTTTC | CASSYRQSAPGANVLTF
12 | TRBD1 | TRBJ1-1 | many | TRBV6-6 | TGTGCCAGCACCTTACAGGGGTCGCTGGCTTTCTTT | CASTLQGSLAFF
15 | - | TRBJ2-7 | many | TRBV7-9 | TGTGCCAGCAGCCTTGCCCCGGCCATCTCCTACGAGCAGTACTTC | CASSLAPAISYEQYF
14 | - | TRBJ1-4 | many | TRBV7-9 | TGTGCCAGCAGCTTAGAGAGGGCCAATGAAAAACTGTTTTTT | CASSLERANEKLFF
15 | - | TRBJ2-6 | many | TRBV20-1 | TGCAGTGCTAGCCGGGCGCTCTCTGGGGCCAACGTCCTGACTTTC | CSASRALSGANVLTF
13 | - | TRBJ1-1 | - | TRBV5-1 | TGCGCCAGCAGCGGGCAGGTCAACACTGGAGCTTTCTTT | CASSGQVNTGAFF
13 | - | TRBJ2-7 | many | TRBV30 | TGTGCCTGGAACCCGGGACTTAGCGTGGAGCAGTACTTC | CAWNPGLSVEQYF
15 | - | TRBJ2-7 | many | TRBV2 | TGTGCCAGCAGTTATTCCCCCGGCGGCGCCTACGAGCAGTACTTC | CASSYSPGGAYEQYF
16 | TRBD1 | TRBJ2-7 | few | TRBV12-3/TRBV12-4 | TGTGCCAGCAGCCCCCAATACCGGGACAGGGGGCTCGAGCAGTACTTC | CASSPQYRDRGLEQYF
13 | - | TRBJ2-3 | many | TRBV20-1 | TGCAGTGCTAGAGAGGGGGGAAGTTATACGCAGTATTTT | CSAREGGSYTQYF
14 | - | TRBJ1-5 | - | TRBV20-1 | TGCAGTGCTAGAGATCGGGACAAAGGCCAGCCCCAGCATTTT | CSARDRDKGQPQHF
15 | - | TRBJ1-5 | many | TRBV7-2 | TGTGCCAGCAGCTTGTTTAGTGGGGGCAATCAGCCCCAGCATTTT | CASSLFSGGNQPQHF
15 | TRBD2 | TRBJ2-3 | many | TRBV12-3/TRBV12-4 | TGTGCCAGCAGCAGCGGGGGGGCGATGGCAGATACGCAGTATTTT | CASSSGGAMADTQYF
13 | - | TRBJ1-1 | few | TRBV18 | TGTGCCAGCTCACCGACCGTGAACACTGAAGCTTTCTTT | CASSPTVNTEAFF
14 | - | TRBJ1-5 | many | TRBV7-9 | TGTGCCAGCAGCTTAGTTTGGACAGATCAGCCCCAGCATTTT | CASSLVWTDQPQHF
13 | - | TRBJ1-5 | many | TRBV12-5 | TGTGCTAGTGCCGCAGAGGACGATCAGCCCCAGCATTTT | CASAAEDDQPQHF
15 | - | TRBJ2-7 | many | TRBV5-1 | TGCGCCAGCAGCCGGGACGGGGAGAGCTCCTACGAGCAGTACTTC | CASSRDGESSYEQYF
15 | - | TRBJ1-1 | many | TRBV28 | TGTGCCAGCAGTGGGGGTGGCAGGGTGAACACTGAAGCTTTCTTT | CASSGGGRVNTEAFF
16 | TRBD2 | TRBJ2-5 | - | TRBV9 | TGTGCCAGCAGCGCTCCCAAGGGCGGGGGGCAAGAGACCCAGTACTTC | CASSAPKGGGQETQYF
12 | - | TRBJ1-1 | many | TRBV7-2 | TGTGCCAGCAGCTTAGAGGTGGGGGAAACTTTCTTT | CASSLEVGETFF
15 | TRBD1 | TRBJ1-1 | many | TRBV7-9 | TGTGCCAGCAGCCCCGGGACAGGGGGAGGCACTGAAGCTTTCTTT | CASSPGTGGGTEAFF
12 | - | TRBJ2-3 | many | TRBV7-9 | TGTGCCAGCAGCTTAGGGCCCGATACGCAGTATTTT | CASSLGPDTQYF
13 | - | TRBJ1-5 | many | TRBV19 | TGTGCCAGTAGTCCCATGCGAGATCAGCCCCAGCATTTT | CASSPMRDQPQHF
14 | - | TRBJ1-1 | many | TRBV2 | TGTGCCACCCAGTCTCGGACGGCGAACACTGAAGCTTTCTTT | CATQSRTANTEAFF